Below, 29 T cell receptor beta chains from the same sample are listed, as sequenced in a study of tumor and adjacent non-tumor tissue in lung cancer. RNA was extracted from bulk tissue without any cell sorting. Three rounds of nested PCR, following a modified ARM-PCR protocol, produced the TCRbeta library. TCRdb redid the calling of the multiplex PCR reads with MiXCR, one entry per CDR3 protein. Of 90,000 to 110,000 distinct CDR3 sequences listed, around 80% are singletons. Sequenced input: lung tumor tissue. Receptor source: a woman aged 55-70 years with non-small cell lung cancer.

The J gene is TRBJ1-4, the V gene TRBV6-1; D unclear. The CDR3 extends over 15 amino acids. Per the germline V gene, CDR1 is MNHNS and CDR2 is SASEGT. Trimming pared 10 bases from V and 0 bases from J, leaving 15 bases between. The CDR3 loop reads CAITMDSATNEKLFF. CDR3 in DNA: TGTGCCATCACTATGGACTCGGCAACTAATGAAAAACTGTTTTTT.

The gene calls are TRBV6-2 or TRBV6-3 and TRBJ2-2; 9 bases are shared with TRBD2. The V and J ends lost 10 bases and 5 bases, in that order; junction bases with no gene match: 14. Germline values: CDR1 MNHEY, CDR2 SVGEGT. The CDR3 covers 16 residues. In DNA form, the CDR3 reads TGTGCCATCACCGTCACTCCCCTAGCGGGGACCGGGGAGCTGTTTTTT. Translation gives CAITVTPLAGTGELFF.

There are many counts of this clonotype. The chain joins TRBV20-1 to TRBJ2-5; 7 bases line up with TRBD2. CDR1 is DFQATT, CDR2 SNEGSKA, per germline (reference sequence). The CDR3 sequence is 16 residues long. V shed 2 bases, J shed 4 bases, and the junction held 13 bases outside the gene matches. CDR3 nucleotides: TGCAGTGCTAGATTCTGGGAGCGGGGCTACGGAGAGACCCAGTACTTC. Residues: CSARFWERGYGETQYF.

Concerning this clonotype itself: Given the absence of the conserved phenylalanine or tryptophan at the CDR3 end, a read error is likely. The chain combines TRBV6-2 or TRBV6-3 with TRBJ2-2; TRBD1 matches at 8 bases. Per the germline V gene, CDR1 is MNHEY and CDR2 is SVGEGT. CDR3 size: 14 residues. CDR3 sequence (DNA): TGTGTCAACAGGGGGTCAGGGGGTACCTGGGAGCTGTTTGTT. This gives the protein CVNRGSGGTWELFV.

This clonotype came up many times. This rearrangement joins TRBV6-2 or TRBV6-3 to TRBJ2-7; 9 bases fit TRBD2. Germline-derived CDR1 and CDR2 are MNHEY and SVGEGT. CDR3 length equals 14 residues. V lost 6 bases and J lost 6; bases outside the gene matches: 9. CDR3 coding DNA: TGTGCCAGCAGATCTGGGACTAGCCAAACCGAGCAGTACTTC. Protein product: CASRSGTSQTEQYF.

The gene calls are TRBV4-3 and TRBJ2-5; a weak D match, TRBD2 (6 bases). The CDR3 runs 15 residues. Germline CDR1 LGHNA, CDR2 YSLEER. CDR3 loop: CASNRHRDSQETQYF. The CDR3 coding sequence is TGCGCAAGTAACCGACACCGGGACTCACAAGAGACCCAGTACTTC.

With respect to this clonotype: This likely comes from a read error, as the CDR3 has no conserved phenylalanine or tryptophan at its end. The chain joins TRBV11-2 to TRBJ2-1; TRBD2 might be the D (6 bases). Germline CDR1 and CDR2: SGHAT and FQNNGV. This CDR3 is 16 amino acids long. DNA of the CDR3: TGTGCCAGCAGCCCTCTTCGAGGGGAGGCCTACAATGACCAGTTCTCC. Protein product: CASSPLRGEAYNDQFS.

Remarks on this clonotype: Germline is not matched at one junction end, which may reflect a read error. The chain links TRBV6-6 to TRBJ2-1, with D hard to call. The germline V gene encodes CDR1 MNHNY and CDR2 SVGAGI (reference sequence). The CDR3 sequence is 13 residues long. The CDR3 sequence is CASTYGISNEQFF. The CDR3 nucleotides read TGTGCCAGCACTTACGGAATCAGCAATGAGCAGTTCTTC.

About this clonotype: The germline gene is not matched at one end of the junction; a read error may be the cause. The CDR3 DNA reads as TGTGCCAACAGTGAGGGAAAGACGGCGGGGAACAATCAGCACCAGCATTTT. This sequence encodes CANSEGKTAGNNQHQHF. This chain joins TRBV6-1 and TRBJ1-5; D remains unclear. The germline CDR1 and CDR2 sequences are MNHNS and SASEGT. This CDR3 spans 17 amino acids.

This clonotype was seen only a few times. Since a much larger clone is just one base distant, this may be a read error. The chain combines TRBV12-3 or TRBV12-4 with TRBJ1-1, with D uncertain. CDR3 length equals 14 residues. CDR3 amino acids: CAGSPSIPNTEAFF. In DNA form, the CDR3 reads TGTGCCGGCAGCCCTAGCATACCGAACACTGAAGCTTTCTTT.

Regarding this clonotype: A much larger clone is a single base away; this may be a read error. In DNA form, the CDR3 reads TGCAGCGTCCGTAATGAGCAGCTCTTC. Amino acids: CSVRNEQLF. The chain employs TRBV29-1 and TRBJ2-1; no firm D call. Germline CDR1 is SQVTM and CDR2 is ANQGSEA. The CDR3 sequence is 9 residues long.

This chain joins TRBV28 and TRBJ2-2; no reliable D call. With 7 bases removed from V and 1 base from J, the gap between germline ends came to 7 bases. Germline lookup yields CDR1 MDHEN and CDR2 SYDVKM. The CDR3 length is 13 residues. The CDR3 DNA follows: TGTGCCAGCACGGCAGGGAACACCGGGGAGCTGTTTTTT. It yields the protein CASTAGNTGELFF.

On this clonotype: Without the conserved terminal phenylalanine or tryptophan, this CDR3 likely stems from a read error. The chain combines TRBV20-1 with TRBJ2-2; D is undetermined. Looked up from germline, CDR1 is DFQATT and CDR2 is SNEGSKA (reference sequence). The CDR3 contains 12 residues. CDR3 nucleotide sequence: TGCAGTGTTAGATCGAACACCGGGGAGCTGTTTCCT. Residues: CSVRSNTGELFP.

This clonotype was counted only a few times. This chain connects TRBV4-3 to TRBJ2-3; 9 bases map to TRBD1. The CDR3 is 16 amino acids. V lost 2 bases, J lost 6 bases, and 9 bases stayed unmatched. CDR1 is LGHNA and CDR2 is YSLEER in the germline V gene. Here the CDR3 DNA reads TGCGCCAGCAGCCAAACCCCGGGACAGGGTTCGGATACGCAGTATTTT. It yields the protein CASSQTPGQGSDTQYF.

Comments on this clonotype: Compared with germline, one end of the junction differs, possibly owing to a read error. The chain carries TRBV4-3 and TRBJ2-3; tentatively, D is TRBD2 (6 bases). The CDR3 is 13 amino acids. Per the germline V gene, CDR1 is LGHNA and CDR2 is YSLEER. CDR3 coding DNA: TGCGCCAGTAGCCAAGAAGGGAGGAATACGCAGTATTTT. Its protein product is CASSQEGRNTQYF.

Concerning this clonotype itself: It may be a read error: a sequence one base away is much more abundant. Without the conserved terminal phenylalanine or tryptophan, this CDR3 likely stems from a read error. The chain is built from TRBV5-5 and TRBJ2-5; D call uncertain. CDR1 and CDR2 from the germline V gene are SGHKS and YYEKEE (reference sequence). The CDR3 sequence is 16 residues long. Trimming took 4 bases from V and 2 from J, leaving 18 bases between them. In nucleotides, the CDR3 is TGTGCCAGCAGCGGCGGAGTATTCGGCATTCAAGAGACCCAGTACTCC. Its translation: CASSGGVFGIQETQYS.

About this clonotype: The junction and the germline gene differ at one end; a read error may be behind it. The chain recombines TRBV29-1 with TRBJ2-7; TRBD1 matches 8 bases. CDR3 length equals 17 residues. The germline V gene has CDR1 SQVTM and CDR2 ANQGSEA. The CDR3 protein is CSVEDWTGPLRFHEQYF. The DNA for the CDR3 is TGCAGCGTTGAAGACTGGACAGGGCCGCTTCGTTTCCACGAGCAGTACTTT.

As to this clonotype: This may come from a read error, since a much larger clone is one base off. V is TRBV6-1 and J is TRBJ1-1, with D unresolved. This CDR3 is 13 amino acids long. In germline, CDR1 is MNHNS, CDR2 SASEGT. The CDR3 reads CARSDTDVTEAFF. For the CDR3, the DNA is TGTGCCAGGAGTGATACGGACGTCACTGAAGCTTTCTTT.

Notes on this clonotype: Possible read error: a much larger clone is one base away. V is TRBV6-2 or TRBV6-3 and J is TRBJ2-7; 7 nucleotides agree with TRBD2. The V gene end was trimmed by 5 bases and the J gene end by 10 bases; junction bases not matched to a gene: 11. Germline V gives CDR1 MNHEY, CDR2 SVGEGT. The CDR3 covers 13 residues. The CDR3 here is CASSQGLLRDQYF. For the CDR3, the DNA is TGTGCCAGCAGTCAGGGACTACTTCGCGACCAGTACTTC.

Regarding this clonotype: The junction does not match germline at one end; this may be a read error. The chain has TRBV20-1 and TRBJ1-1, with D possibly matching TRBD1 (5 bases). The CDR3 loop spans 13 amino acids. Germline V gene lookup returns CDR1 DFQATT and CDR2 SNEGSKA (reference sequence). The CDR3 DNA is TGCAGTGCTAAGACAGTGGGTGGAACTGAAGCTCTCTTT. Its protein product is CSAKTVGGTEALF.

The rearrangement joins TRBV6-5 to TRBJ2-1, with D perhaps given as TRBD1 or TRBD2 (5 bases each). V gave up 5 bases and J gave up 7 bases, with 15 bases separating them. The germline V gene encodes CDR1 MNHEY and CDR2 SVGAGI. This CDR3 spans 14 amino acids. The CDR3 sequence is CASSPDGARNEQFF. In nucleotides, the CDR3 is TGTGCCAGCAGTCCGGACGGGGCGAGGAATGAGCAGTTCTTC.

About this clonotype: Germline and junction disagree at one end, which may indicate a read error. This chain joins TRBV6-5 and TRBJ1-6; no clear D gene. The CDR3 is made up of 15 amino acids. Germline V gives CDR1 MNHEY, CDR2 SVGAGI. The CDR3 is CARIVTKSYNSPLHF. In nucleotides, the CDR3 is TGTGCCAGGATCGTGACTAAGTCCTATAATTCACCGCTCCACTTT.

This clonotype was picked up one time. This CDR3 is missing its conserved last phenylalanine or tryptophan, likely due to a read error. V and J are TRBV4-3 and TRBJ1-5; D is possibly TRBD1 (6 bases). Germline V lookup: CDR1 LGHNA, CDR2 YSLEER. The CDR3 consists of 16 residues. V lost 0 bases to trimming and J lost 4 bases, with 13 bases between them. The CDR3 DNA reads TGCGCCAGCAGCCAAGACTTTAGGGGGAGAAATCAGCCCCAGCATATT. As protein: CASSQDFRGRNQPQHI.

In regard to this clonotype: Given a much more abundant clone one base away, this may be a read error. The chain employs TRBV6-1 and TRBJ1-4, with TRBD1 matching over 9 bases. CDR3 size: 14 residues. Germline CDR1 and CDR2: MNHNS and SASEGT. CDR3 in DNA: TGTGCCAGCAGGAAGGGACAGGGTCGGGAAAAACTGCTTTTT. The encoded protein is CASRKGQGREKLLF.

This clonotype was observed many times. The CDR3 sequence: CSARIFGSNQPQHF. CDR3 bases: TGCAGTGCTAGAATTTTTGGGAGCAATCAGCCCCAGCATTTT. The chain combines TRBV20-1 with TRBJ1-5; D is undetermined. Trimming shortened V by 2 bases and J by 1 base, and 9 bases separated the two germline ends. CDR3 length: 14 residues. Germline loops: CDR1 DFQATT, CDR2 SNEGSKA (reference sequence).

The rearrangement uses TRBV11-2 and TRBJ2-3; the D is unclear. Trimming stripped 5 bases from V and 6 bases from J, with 21 bases between. This CDR3 comprises 16 residues. Germline loops: CDR1 SGHAT, CDR2 FQNNGV. The CDR3 coding sequence is TGTGCCAGCAGCCCCAACAGCGTAATTAGCATGGATACGCAGTATTTT. Protein product: CASSPNSVISMDTQYF.

To note about this clonotype: A read error may explain this, as a much larger clone is one base away. The chain has TRBV7-8 and TRBJ1-5, with D hard to call. This CDR3 has 13 residues. Germline-derived CDR1 and CDR2 are SGHVS and FQNEAQ. The V gene lost 0 bases and the J gene lost 9 bases, with 9 bases spanning the gap. CDR3 nucleotide sequence: TGTGCCAGCAGCTTAGCTGCCAAGCGGCCCCAGCATTTT. Translating it yields CASSLAAKRPQHF.

The chain combines TRBV28 with TRBJ2-1, with D possibly matching TRBD2 (5 bases). Germline V CDR1 and CDR2: MDHEN, SYDVKM. The CDR3 length is 16 residues. With 0 bases removed from V and 1 base from J, the gap between germline ends came to 10 bases. CDR3 region: CASSLWGTSSYNEQFF. CDR3 bases: TGTGCCAGCAGTTTATGGGGTACTAGTTCCTACAATGAGCAGTTCTTC.

This clonotype was recorded at least ten times. The rearrangement joins TRBV5-1 to TRBJ2-5; TRBD1 is a possible D gene (5 bases). Germline CDR1 is SGHRS and CDR2 is YFSETQ. CDR3 length: 14 amino acids. V was cut by 0 bases and J by 1 base, with 7 bases left in between. The CDR3 here is CASSLAGLQETQYF. CDR3 bases: TGCGCCAGCAGCTTGGCAGGGCTCCAAGAGACCCAGTACTTC.